The text below deals with one T cell receptor (beta chain). The treatment was: around 19 received Ad26.COV2.S at low or high dose, single or two shots; 5 received placebo; per-sample allocation not given. The study sampled participants on day 63 after the first vaccine or placebo injection. Generated by immunoSEQ multiplex PCR, the TCRdb table keeps only in-frame clones and is missing some. The table lists around 450,000 clones, 80% to 90% of them singletons. This sample was taken from a study of Ad26.COV2.S vaccination and SARS-CoV-2 variants. Germline V lookup: CDR1 SGHTA, CDR2 FQGNSA. V lost 3 bases to trimming and J lost 8 bases, with 10 bases between them. CDR3 length: 13 residues.

This TCR was sampled from a person between 18 and 59 years old who received the Ad26.COV2.S COVID-19 vaccine or a placebo. Specimen: peripheral blood, collected in a trial of Ad26.COV2.S vaccine versus placebo. This sequence joins TRBV7-2 and TRBJ1-4, with D perhaps TRBD1 (6 bases). CDR3 region: CASSLFRGEKLFF. The CDR3 DNA is TGTGCCAGCAGCTTGTTCAGGGGCGAAAAACTGTTTTTT.